One and the same sample provided the 15 T cell receptor beta chains below, sequenced in a study of blood T cell repertoires in COVID-19. Repertoires were generated with immunoSEQ multiplex PCR, while TCRdb's copy carries only in-frame clones and drops some. The repertoire has about 44,000 clones, around 94% of them found once; the top ten carry over 0.3%. Sample: peripheral blood. The receptors derive from a man in his fifties with COVID-19, enrolled during active disease.

The CDR3 coding sequence is TGTGCCAGCAGTAGACGGACAGGGTACACTGAAGCTTTCTTT. Translated: CASSRRTGYTEAFF. This chain connects TRBV6-6 to TRBJ1-1, with TRBD1 identical over 8 bases. CDR1 and CDR2 (germline): MNHNY, SVGAGI (reference sequence). This CDR3 comprises 14 residues. The V segment lost 5 bases and the J segment 3 bases; nucleotides outside the gene matches: 5.

This chain joins TRBV5-1 and TRBJ2-1; 7 nucleotides match TRBD1. Germline V CDR1 and CDR2: SGHRS, YFSETQ. V gave up 4 bases and J gave up 7 bases; unmatched junction bases: 11. CDR3 length equals 15 residues. CDR3 sequence (DNA): TGCGCCAGCAGCCCACATGGGACAGCCCTAAATGAGCAGTTCTTC. Its translation is CASSPHGTALNEQFF.

The rearrangement links TRBV7-9 to TRBJ2-1, with 12 positions matching TRBD2. Trimming cost V 5 bases and J 7 bases; bases outside gene matches: 6. CDR1 is SEHNR and CDR2 is FQNEAQ in the germline V gene (reference sequence). This CDR3 region has 15 residues. CDR3 loop: CASSRGTSGLNEQFF. The DNA of the CDR3 is TGTGCCAGCAGCCGGGGGACTAGCGGGCTAAATGAGCAGTTCTTC.

The chain combines TRBV30 with TRBJ1-1; D gene ambiguous. The germline V gene has CDR1 GTSNPN and CDR2 SVGIG (reference sequence). The CDR3 is made up of 13 amino acids. The V and J ends lost 4 bases and 2 bases respectively, with 11 bases between them. The chain's CDR3 is CAWIVGANTEAFF. The CDR3 DNA is TGTGCCTGGATTGTAGGAGCAAACACTGAAGCTTTCTTT.

This sequence joins TRBV4-2 and TRBJ2-7; D might be TRBD2 (6 bases). The CDR3 covers 13 residues. Germline V gives CDR1 LGHNA, CDR2 YNFKEQ. V lost 1 base and J lost 3, with 7 bases in between. CDR3 protein: CASSQGGNYEQYF. CDR3 in DNA: TGTGCCAGCAGCCAAGGCGGGAACTACGAGCAGTACTTC.

The gene calls are TRBV7-9 and TRBJ1-1; 7 bases map to TRBD1. CDR1 is SEHNR and CDR2 is FQNEAQ in the germline V gene (reference sequence). This CDR3 has 15 amino acids. Trimming cost V 5 bases and J 2 bases; bases outside gene matches: 8. In DNA form, the CDR3 reads TGTGCCAGCAGCGCCAGACAGGGAGGAAACACTGAAGCTTTCTTT. Protein product: CASSARQGGNTEAFF.

The chain combines TRBV28 with TRBJ1-6; D is perhaps TRBD1 (6 bases). CDR1 MDHEN and CDR2 SYDVKM come from the germline V gene. V gave up 2 bases and J gave up 4 bases, with 15 bases separating them. This CDR3 comprises 17 residues. The DNA of the CDR3 is TGTGCCAGCAGTTTAAGAACAGGGTTATTGTATAATTCACCCCTCCACTTT. This encodes CASSLRTGLLYNSPLHF.

The chain joins TRBV9 to TRBJ2-1, with 7 bases that match TRBD2. Looked up from germline, CDR1 is SGDLS and CDR2 is YYNGEE. The CDR3 sequence is 15 residues long. V lost 1 base, J lost 3 bases, and 4 bases stayed unmatched. The chain's CDR3 is CASSVSSSGYNEQFF. CDR3 nucleotides: TGTGCCAGCAGCGTATCTTCTAGCGGCTACAATGAGCAGTTCTTC.

This clone has only one observation. V usage is TRBV9 and J usage is TRBJ2-7; D gene ambiguous. Between the trimmed V and J ends, which lost 3 bases and 0 bases, there was a span of 4 bases. Germline CDR1 and CDR2: SGDLS and YYNGEE. CDR3 length equals 12 residues. This CDR3 is CASSASSYEQYF. Here the CDR3 DNA reads TGTGCCAGCAGCGCGAGCTCCTACGAGCAGTACTTC.

The CDR3: CASSEALRGLAGWEQYF. In nucleotides, the CDR3 is TGTGCCAGCAGTGAAGCGCTTCGGGGACTAGCGGGATGGGAGCAGTACTTC. V gene TRBV2 combines with J gene TRBJ2-7, with TRBD2 matching over 13 bases. CDR3 length: 17 residues. J was trimmed by 7 bases and V by 0 bases; bases with no gene match: 9. Germline values: CDR1 SNHLY, CDR2 FYNNEI.

The chain recombines TRBV6-2 or TRBV6-3 with TRBJ1-2; 7 bases match TRBD1. Germline CDR1 and CDR2: MNHEY and SVGEGT. Trimming took 2 bases from V and 6 from J; bases not matched to a gene: 9. The CDR3 runs to 15 residues. The CDR3 sequence is CASSYRDRAGHGYTF. The CDR3 DNA reads TGTGCCAGCAGTTACCGAGACAGGGCCGGGCATGGCTACACCTTC.

The gene calls are TRBV12-3 or TRBV12-4 and TRBJ1-5; possibly TRBD1 for D (5 bases). Trimming pared 6 bases from V and 6 bases from J, leaving 12 bases between. CDR3 length equals 13 residues. CDR3 loop: CASRPGGTQPQHF. The CDR3 DNA sequence: TGTGCCAGCAGACCGGGGGGAACTCAGCCCCAGCATTTT.

The chain carries TRBV18 and TRBJ2-1; 10 bases fit TRBD2. CDR1 is KGHSH, CDR2 LQKENI, per germline. The CDR3 has 18 amino acids. J was trimmed by 8 bases and V by 0 bases; bases with no gene match: 13. The CDR3 nucleotides are TGTGCCAGCTCACCACCCCTATCTGGGCTAGCGGGAGAGCATGAGCAGTTCTTC. Amino acids: CASSPPLSGLAGEHEQFF.

This chain joins TRBV4-1 and TRBJ2-4, with 9 bases aligning to TRBD2. Germline CDR1 MGHRA, CDR2 YSYEKL. This CDR3 region has 16 residues. The junction had 11 bases not matched to a gene; V was cut back by 2 bases and J by 9 bases. The chain's CDR3 is CASSQPFSGREGIQYF. CDR3 in DNA: TGCGCCAGCAGCCAACCTTTTAGCGGGAGAGAGGGCATTCAGTACTTC.

The gene calls are TRBV28 and TRBJ2-7; 7 bases are a match to TRBD1. The CDR3 runs to 13 residues. The J segment lost 2 bases and the V segment lost 6 bases, leaving 4 bases of the junction unmatched. Germline V gene data show CDR1 as MDHEN and CDR2 as SYDVKM. This chain's CDR3 is CASRTGSPYEQYF. CDR3 nucleotides: TGTGCCAGCAGGACAGGGTCACCCTACGAGCAGTACTTC.